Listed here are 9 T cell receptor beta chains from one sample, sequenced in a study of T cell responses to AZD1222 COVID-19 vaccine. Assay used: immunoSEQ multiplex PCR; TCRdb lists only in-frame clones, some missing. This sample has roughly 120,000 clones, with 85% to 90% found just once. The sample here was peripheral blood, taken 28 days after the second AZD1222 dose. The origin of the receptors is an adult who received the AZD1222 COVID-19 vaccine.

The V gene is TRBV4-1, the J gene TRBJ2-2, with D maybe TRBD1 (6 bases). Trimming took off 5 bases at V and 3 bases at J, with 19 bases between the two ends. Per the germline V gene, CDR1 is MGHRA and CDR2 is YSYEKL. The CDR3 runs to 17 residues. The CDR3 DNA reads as TGCGCCAGCAGCAAAGGTCCTACAGGGAGTCACACCGGGGAGCTGTTTTTT. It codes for CASSKGPTGSHTGELFF.

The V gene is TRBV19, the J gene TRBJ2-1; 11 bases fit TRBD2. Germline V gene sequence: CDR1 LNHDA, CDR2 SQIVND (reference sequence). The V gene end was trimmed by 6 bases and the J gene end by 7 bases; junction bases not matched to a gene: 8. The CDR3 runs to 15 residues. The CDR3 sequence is CASRATGTSGNEQFF. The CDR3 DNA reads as TGTGCCAGTAGGGCGACCGGGACTAGCGGAAATGAGCAGTTCTTC.

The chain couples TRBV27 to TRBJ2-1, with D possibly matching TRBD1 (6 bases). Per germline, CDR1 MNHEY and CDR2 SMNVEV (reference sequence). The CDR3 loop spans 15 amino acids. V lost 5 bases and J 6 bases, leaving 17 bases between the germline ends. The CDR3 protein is CASSPYAGDRNEQFF. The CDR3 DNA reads TGTGCCAGCAGTCCATACGCAGGGGACCGCAATGAGCAGTTCTTC.

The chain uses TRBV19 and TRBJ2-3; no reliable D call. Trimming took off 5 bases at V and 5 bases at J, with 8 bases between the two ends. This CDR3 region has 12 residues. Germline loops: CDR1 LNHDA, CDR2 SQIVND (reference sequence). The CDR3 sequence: CASSARKDTQYF. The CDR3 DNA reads TGTGCCAGTAGTGCCCGAAAAGATACGCAGTATTTT. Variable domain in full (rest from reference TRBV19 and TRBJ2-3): DGGITQSPKYLFRKEGQNVTLSCEQNLNHDAMYWYRQDPGQGLRLIYYSQIVNDFQKGDIAEGYSVSREKKESFPLTVTSAQKNPTAFYLCASSARKDTQYFGPGTRLTVL.

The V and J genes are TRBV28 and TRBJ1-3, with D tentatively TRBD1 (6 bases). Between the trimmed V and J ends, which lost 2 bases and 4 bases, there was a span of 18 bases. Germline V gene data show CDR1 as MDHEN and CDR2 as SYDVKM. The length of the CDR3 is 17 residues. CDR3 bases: TGTGCCAGCAGTTTACTTGGGCTTCAGGGGTCAGGAAACACCATATATTTT. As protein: CASSLLGLQGSGNTIYF.

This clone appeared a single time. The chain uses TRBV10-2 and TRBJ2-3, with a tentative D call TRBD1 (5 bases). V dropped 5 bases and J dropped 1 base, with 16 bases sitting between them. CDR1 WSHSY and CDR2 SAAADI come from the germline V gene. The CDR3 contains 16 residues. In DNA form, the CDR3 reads TGCGCCAGCAGTAAAGACAGTGGGGTGGGCACAGATACGCAGTATTTT. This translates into CASSKDSGVGTDTQYF.

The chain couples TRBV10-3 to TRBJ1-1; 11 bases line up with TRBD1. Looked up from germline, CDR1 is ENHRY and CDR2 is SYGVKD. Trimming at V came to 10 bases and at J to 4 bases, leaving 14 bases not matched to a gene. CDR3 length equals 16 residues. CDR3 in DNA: TGTGCCACCGGACCAAATACCGGGACAGGGGGCACTGAAGCTTTCTTT. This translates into CATGPNTGTGGTEAFF.

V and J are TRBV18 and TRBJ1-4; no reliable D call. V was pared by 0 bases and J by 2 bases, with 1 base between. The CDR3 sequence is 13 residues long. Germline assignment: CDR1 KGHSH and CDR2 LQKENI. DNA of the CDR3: TGTGCCAGCTCACCACCGACTAATGAAAAACTGTTTTTT. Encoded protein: CASSPPTNEKLFF. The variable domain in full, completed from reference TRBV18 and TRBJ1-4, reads NAGVMQNPRHLVRRRGQEARLRCSPMKGHSHVYWYRQLPEEGLKFMVYLQKENIIDESGMPKERFSAEFPKEGPSILRIQQVVRGDSAAYFCASSPPTNEKLFFGSGTQLSVL.

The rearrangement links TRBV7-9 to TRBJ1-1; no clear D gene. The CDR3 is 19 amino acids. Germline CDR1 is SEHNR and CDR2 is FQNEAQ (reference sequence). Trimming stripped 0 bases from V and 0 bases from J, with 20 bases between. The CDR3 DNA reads TGTGCCAGCAGCTTAGCGTTTGGAAAAGGGATTCCCTTGAACACTGAAGCTTTCTTT. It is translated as CASSLAFGKGIPLNTEAFF.